The rows below give T cell receptor beta chains drawn from one sample of a study of tumor and adjacent non-tumor tissue in lung cancer. TCRdb re-called the multiplex PCR reads with MiXCR, one entry per CDR3 protein. The table includes fewer than 75,000 distinct CDR3 sequences, 75% to 85% detected once. The sequencing input was distant non-tumor lung tissue. These receptors all come from a man aged 60-69 years with non-small cell lung cancer. Each CDR3 is given with its conserved first and last residue. A D gene is named only where the DNA matches it firmly. Part of the rows lack a size; the others show once, few, many or a class for expanded clones.

TRBD2 NA TRBV28 CVSSTTSGRDLNEQLF
NA NA TRBV11-1 CASSPIRVLDNEQSF
NA NA TRBV15 CAASSTGGANTEVFF
TRBD1 NA TRBV5-1 CASSLLGQATDTQYF
NA few TRBV9 CASSARDGSYNSPLHF
TRBD2 NA TRBV6-5 CASSYSRRETNEQYF
NA NA TRBV29-1 CSVVAGSPTDTQYF
NA NA TRBV11-3 CASGLAPESQETQYF
NA NA TRBV29-1 CSAYTRVEGGELFF
TRBD1 NA TRBV6-1 CTSSEGDSSYEQYF
TRBD2 NA TRBV4-1 CAGSPIAGGEGEQFF
NA few TRBV7-8 CASNKDRVNEQFF
NA NA TRBV11-2 CASSLWGNAEAFF
TRBD1 once TRBV29-1 CSVWGGQDNTEAFF
TRBD2 NA TRBV6-5 CASSYWLADTDTQYF
NA NA TRBV25-1 CASSGGLVKEQFF
NA NA TRBV14 CASGQRPGGEQYF
NA many TRBV20-1 CSARGTDATNEKLFF
NA NA TRBV2 CASTCNGHLVKSKYF
NA NA TRBV28 CASSSRGHAGRDTQYF
NA NA TRBV2 CASSEVWGGQDYGYTF
NA NA TRBV5-1 CASSLAGAGNQPHHF
NA NA TRBV7-9 CASSLLVLSDGIYEQYF
NA few TRBV20-1 CSVWGLTEAFF
NA NA TRBV28 CAGSLPENTGAFF
NA few TRBV6-1 CASSETLDFYQQYF
NA many TRBV6-2/TRBV6-3 CASSYIRGLRESSYEQYF
TRBD1 NA TRBV6-2/TRBV6-3 CASSYSSIRGQGFETQYF
TRBD1 NA TRBV4-2 CASSKTGTGKPPKHF
NA NA TRBV6-1 CASSEGLRDTHYF
NA medium-sized TRBV12-5 CASGLARDSYEQYF
TRBD1 medium-sized TRBV7-8 CASSSRQGPANVLTF
NA NA TRBV5-4 CAIKLGGNEPQHF
TRBD1 NA TRBV6-6 CASRGQGVYYEQFF
NA NA TRBV2 CASSRGITDTQYF
TRBD1 NA TRBV12-3/TRBV12-4 CVSRQTGQGTIPGANVLTF
TRBD2 NA TRBV14 CVSSRWTSGRQETQYF
NA NA TRBV4-1 CASSRGQTDTQYF
NA NA TRBV11-1 CASSPGIGFTGTHYF
NA NA TRBV12-5 CASALESGGFTTHPDKQYF
TRBD1 NA TRBV6-1 CASGEGQAQRGYTF
TRBD1 NA TRBV6-2/TRBV6-3 CGSSRQGSFSEQFF
NA few TRBV6-5 CASSYASWIHYEQFF
NA NA TRBV5-1 CASSPDLGGGSTDTQYF
TRBD1 NA TRBV7-8 CASSSRQGPANILTF
TRBD2 NA TRBV11-2 CARILGRTSHNGELFF
NA many TRBV4-2 CASSQESGTNTGELFF
TRBD2 NA TRBV6-6 CANSPGVRVAGMNEQYF
NA NA TRBV4-1 CVSSQEALGDAETQYF